Shown below are 12 T cell receptor beta chains from a single sample sequenced in a study of cytomegalovirus exposure and HLA in healthy donors. The PCR ran on 60 Vbeta and 13 Jbeta primers. The data were produced by immunoSEQ multiplex PCR, yet TCRdb's version contains in-frame clones alone and is incomplete. This table has over 95,000 clones, around three quarters appearing once. The sequenced sample consisted of PBMCs. The receptors stem from a man aged 35-49 years in good health and CMV-seropositive.

The chain combines TRBV28 with TRBJ1-3, with 8 bases aligning to TRBD1. The CDR3 has 15 residues. V lost 6 bases, J lost 0 bases, and 4 bases stayed unmatched. Germline CDR1 MDHEN, CDR2 SYDVKM. CDR3 in DNA: TGTGCCAGCAGGCGGACAGGGAGCTCTGGAAACACCATATATTTT. This encodes CASRRTGSSGNTIYF.

The chain joins TRBV4-1 to TRBJ2-5, with TRBD2 identical over 11 bases. Looked up from germline, CDR1 is MGHRA and CDR2 is YSYEKL. J was trimmed by 7 bases and V by 4 bases; bases with no gene match: 8. The CDR3 runs 15 residues. The CDR3 coding sequence is TGCGCCAGCAGCCCCCTAGCGGGGGGCTATGGGACCCAGTACTTC. Translated, it gives CASSPLAGGYGTQYF.

The rearrangement uses TRBV7-2 and TRBJ1-5; 8 nucleotides agree with TRBD1. Germline V CDR1 and CDR2: SGHTA, FQGNSA. The CDR3 contains 16 residues. V trimming: 4 bases; J trimming: 4 bases; junction bases outside the gene matches: 9. CDR3 sequence reads: CASSSQGAINNQPQHF. The CDR3 nucleotides are TGTGCCAGCAGCTCCCAGGGGGCCATCAATAATCAGCCCCAGCATTTT.

J is TRBJ1-4 and V is TRBV9, with 9 bases lining up with TRBD1. Looked up from germline, CDR1 is SGDLS and CDR2 is YYNGEE. This CDR3 has 14 amino acids. Trimming took 3 bases from V and 5 from J; bases not matched to a gene: 2. DNA of the CDR3: TGTGCCAGCAGCGAGGACAGGGGCAATGAAAAACTGTTTTTT. Its translation: CASSEDRGNEKLFF.

V gene TRBV27 combines with J gene TRBJ1-2, with no clear D. CDR3 length equals 16 residues. Germline CDR1 and CDR2: MNHEY and SMNVEV (reference sequence). The germline V and J ends were trimmed by 6 bases and 2 bases, with 19 bases remaining between them. The CDR3 sequence: CASRYTNTLANYGYTF. Written as DNA, the CDR3 is TGTGCCAGCAGATACACAAATACCCTCGCCAACTATGGCTACACCTTC.

This clone was seen more than once but under ten times. This chain links TRBV5-1 with TRBJ2-3, with 14 bases lining up with TRBD2. Unmatched junction bases numbered 10, after V lost 0 bases and J lost 7 bases. Looked up from germline, CDR1 is SGHRS and CDR2 is YFSETQ. This CDR3 contains 18 residues. The CDR3 here is CASSLVSSTSGGAYTQYF. The CDR3 coding sequence is TGCGCCAGCAGCTTGGTATCTTCGACTAGCGGGGGGGCGTATACGCAGTATTTT.

The chain combines TRBV27 with TRBJ2-7; 8 bases fit TRBD1. Germline-derived CDR1 and CDR2 are MNHEY and SMNVEV (reference sequence). The CDR3 is made up of 13 amino acids. With V trimmed by 5 bases and J by 3 bases, 3 bases remained unmatched. The CDR3 bases are TGTGCCAGCAGTAAACAGGGGGGCTACGAGCAGTACTTC. Residues: CASSKQGGYEQYF.

This clone has only a few counts. The V call is TRBV27, the J call TRBJ1-2, with TRBD1 matching over 10 bases. Trimming removed 5 bases from V and 0 bases from J; junction bases left unmatched: 9. Germline V gene data show CDR1 as MNHEY and CDR2 as SMNVEV (reference sequence). This CDR3 comprises 17 residues. CDR3 sequence: CASSPSTGGVPNYGYTF. CDR3 nucleotides: TGTGCCAGCAGTCCGTCGACAGGGGGCGTTCCTAACTATGGCTACACCTTC.

The genes are TRBV4-1 and TRBJ1-1, with 7 bases fitting TRBD1. Trimming removed 1 base from V and 1 base from J; junction bases left unmatched: 6. CDR3 length equals 16 residues. Germline CDR1 MGHRA, CDR2 YSYEKL. Here the CDR3 reads CASSQARTGWNTEAFF. The CDR3 coding sequence is TGCGCCAGCAGCCAAGCCCGGACAGGTTGGAACACTGAAGCTTTCTTT.

V gene TRBV19 combines with J gene TRBJ2-3; 7 positions agree with TRBD1. The CDR3 is 15 residues long. The germline V gene encodes CDR1 LNHDA and CDR2 SQIVND (reference sequence). V dropped 5 bases and J dropped 0; count of bases not matched to a gene: 5. The CDR3 DNA follows: TGTGCCAGTAGTTCGCACAGGGGCAGCACAGATACGCAGTATTTT. Translating gives CASSSHRGSTDTQYF.

This clone has only one observation. V gene TRBV6-5 combines with J gene TRBJ2-7, with D possibly matching TRBD1 (6 bases). There are 13 residues in the CDR3. V dropped 6 bases and J dropped 1 base, with 10 bases sitting between them. The germline gives CDR1 MNHEY, CDR2 SVGAGI. This CDR3 reads CASRPGQSYEQYF. In nucleotides, the CDR3 is TGTGCCAGCAGACCCGGACAGTCCTACGAGCAGTACTTC.

The chain combines TRBV18 with TRBJ2-7; tentative D call: TRBD2 (5 bases). Germline CDR1 reads KGHSH; CDR2 reads LQKENI. The CDR3 sequence is 15 residues long. V lost 2 bases and J lost 3, with 14 bases in between. CDR3 nucleotide sequence: TGTGCCAGCTCACCATTCCCCCCCGGGATCTACGAGCAGTACTTC. Amino acids: CASSPFPPGIYEQYF.